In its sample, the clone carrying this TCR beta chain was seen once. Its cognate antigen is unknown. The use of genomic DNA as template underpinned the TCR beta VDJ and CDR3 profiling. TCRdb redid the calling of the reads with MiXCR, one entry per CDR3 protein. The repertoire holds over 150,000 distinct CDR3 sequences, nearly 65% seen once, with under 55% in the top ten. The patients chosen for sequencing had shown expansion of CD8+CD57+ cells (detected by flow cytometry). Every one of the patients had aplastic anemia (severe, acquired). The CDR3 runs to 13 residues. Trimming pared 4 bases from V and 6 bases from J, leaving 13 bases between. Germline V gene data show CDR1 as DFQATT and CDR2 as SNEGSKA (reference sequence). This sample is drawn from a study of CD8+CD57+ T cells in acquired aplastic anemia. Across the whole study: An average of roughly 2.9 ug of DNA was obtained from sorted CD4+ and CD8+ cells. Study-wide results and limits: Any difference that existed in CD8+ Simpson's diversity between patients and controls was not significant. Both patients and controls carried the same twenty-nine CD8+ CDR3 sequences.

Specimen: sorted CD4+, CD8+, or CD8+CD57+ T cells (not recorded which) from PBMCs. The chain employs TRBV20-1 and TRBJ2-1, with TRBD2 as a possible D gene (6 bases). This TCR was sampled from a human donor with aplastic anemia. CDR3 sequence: CSATRLEVNEQFF. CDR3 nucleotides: TGCAGTGCTACCAGACTAGAGGTCAATGAGCAGTTCTTC.